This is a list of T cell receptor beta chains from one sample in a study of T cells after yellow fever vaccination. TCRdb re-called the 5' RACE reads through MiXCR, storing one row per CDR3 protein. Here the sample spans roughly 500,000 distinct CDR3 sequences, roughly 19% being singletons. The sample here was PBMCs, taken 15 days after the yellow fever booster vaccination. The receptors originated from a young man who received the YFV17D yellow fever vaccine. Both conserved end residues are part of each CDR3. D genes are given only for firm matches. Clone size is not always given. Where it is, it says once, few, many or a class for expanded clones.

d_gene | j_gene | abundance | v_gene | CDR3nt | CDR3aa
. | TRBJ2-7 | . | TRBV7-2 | TGTGCCAGCAGCTTAGCTTGGCGGGGGCGCTACGAGCAGTACTTC | CASSLAWRGRYEQYF
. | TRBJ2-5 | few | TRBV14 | TGTGCCAGCAGCCAAGGTTGGGCCGAAGAGACCCAGTACTTC | CASSQGWAEETQYF
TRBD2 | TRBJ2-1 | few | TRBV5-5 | TGTGCCAGCAGCTTCAGTCGGCGGGAGGCTCGGGGGTACAATGAGCAGTTCTTC | CASSFSRREARGYNEQFF
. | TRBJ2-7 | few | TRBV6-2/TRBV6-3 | TGTGCCAGCAGTTTCTCACAGTCCTACGAGCAGTACTTC | CASSFSQSYEQYF
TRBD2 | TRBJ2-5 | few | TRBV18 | TGTGCCAGCTCACCAAAGATGGGCACTAGCGGGAGGTCAAAAGAGACCCAGTACTTC | CASSPKMGTSGRSKETQYF
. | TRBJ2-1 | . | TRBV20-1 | TGCAGTGCTACGCAACTCGGGGAGCAGTTCTTC | CSATQLGEQFF
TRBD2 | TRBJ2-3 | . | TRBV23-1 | TGCGCCAGCAGTCAATCGGGGCCCGGGAGGTTTACAGATACGCAGTATTTT | CASSQSGPGRFTDTQYF
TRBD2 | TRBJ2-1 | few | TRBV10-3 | TGTGCCATCAGTGACCCAACTCTAGCGGGACGGAATGAGCAGTTCTTC | CAISDPTLAGRNEQFF
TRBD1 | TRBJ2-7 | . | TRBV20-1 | TGCAGTGCTCGCATGAGAGGGGGCATATACGAGCAGTACTTC | CSARMRGGIYEQYF
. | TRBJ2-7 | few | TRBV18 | TGTGCCAGCTCACCGTATACAGGGAACTTCTACGAGCAGTACTTC | CASSPYTGNFYEQYF
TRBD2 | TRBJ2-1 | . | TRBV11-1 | TGTGCCAGCAGCCACATACCGGGACTAGCGGGGGTTAGCTATGAGCAGTTCTTC | CASSHIPGLAGVSYEQFF
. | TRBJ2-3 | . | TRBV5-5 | TGTGCCAGCAGCTTGGCTGGGGGAGCGGGCACAGATACGCAGTATTTT | CASSLAGGAGTDTQYF
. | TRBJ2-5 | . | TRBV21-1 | TGTGCCAGCAGCAAAATGCAAGAGACCCAGTACTTC | CASSKMQETQYF
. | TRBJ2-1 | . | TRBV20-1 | TGCAGTGCTAGAGACGCGGACTGGAATGAGCAGTTCTTC | CSARDADWNEQFF
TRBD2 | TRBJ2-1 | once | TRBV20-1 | TGCAGTGCTAGAGAGCTAGCGGGAGGCCAGCAGTTCTTC | CSARELAGGQQFF
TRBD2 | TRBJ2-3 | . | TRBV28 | TGTGCTTCTACCGGGAGGTTGGATACGCAGTATTTT | CASTGRLDTQYF
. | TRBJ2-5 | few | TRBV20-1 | TGCAGTGCCGAGCTCTGGGGGACCTCCACGGGGACCCAGTACTTC | CSAELWGTSTGTQYF
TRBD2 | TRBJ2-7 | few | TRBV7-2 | TGTGCCAGCAGACTCGGGACTAGCGGCTACGAGCAGTACTTC | CASRLGTSGYEQYF
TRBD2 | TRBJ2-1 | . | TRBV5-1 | TGCGCCAGCAAAGGGACTAGCGGGAGGATGTACAATGAGCAGTTCTTC | CASKGTSGRMYNEQFF
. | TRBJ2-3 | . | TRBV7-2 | TGTGCCAGCAGCTTAGGCTTGCTCCGGGATGGGTCAGATACGCAGTATTTT | CASSLGLLRDGSDTQYF